These T cell receptor beta chains were read from a single sample in a study of cytomegalovirus exposure and HLA in healthy donors. This table comes from immunoSEQ multiplex PCR, and its TCRdb copy is limited to in-frame clones, with some not included. The table lists approximately 170,000 clones. The specimen was PBMCs. These receptors originate from a woman younger than 35 in good health and CMV-seropositive. Each CDR3 is given with its conserved first and last residue. Each record gives: V gene, D gene, J gene, CDR3 protein, CDR3 DNA. The D gene is left open where the match is weak.

TRBV5-1	.	TRBJ2-3	CASGHGAVTDTQYF	TGCGCCAGCGGCCATGGAGCGGTCACAGATACGCAGTATTTT
TRBV18	.	TRBJ1-2	CASSPGPQDVPGYTF	TGTGCCAGCTCACCAGGTCCCCAGGATGTGCCTGGCTACACCTTC
TRBV6-5	.	TRBJ2-1	CASRPGLNLGEQFF	TGTGCCAGCAGGCCCGGACTAAATTTGGGTGAGCAGTTCTTC
TRBV9	TRBD2	TRBJ2-3	CASALGRGAGDTQYF	TGTGCCAGCGCCCTTGGGCGGGGGGCGGGAGATACGCAGTATTTT
TRBV5-3	TRBD1	TRBJ2-7	CARSRWTGKYYEQYF	TGTGCCAGAAGCCGATGGACAGGGAAGTATTACGAGCAGTACTTC
TRBV18	TRBD1	TRBJ2-3	CASANRGLDADTQYF	TGTGCCAGCGCGAACAGGGGGCTTGACGCAGATACGCAGTATTTT
TRBV27	TRBD2	TRBJ2-3	CASKEAGDADTQYF	TGTGCCAGCAAAGAAGCGGGAGATGCGGATACGCAGTATTTT
TRBV27	TRBD2	TRBJ2-3	CASRLLAGSTDTQYF	TGTGCCAGCAGGTTACTAGCGGGAAGCACAGATACGCAGTATTTT
TRBV7-9	.	TRBJ1-1	CASSLGSVNTEAFF	TGTGCCAGCAGCTTGGGCAGTGTGAACACTGAAGCTTTCTTT
TRBV10-2	TRBD1	TRBJ1-2	CASGGGATYGYTF	TGCGCCAGCGGAGGGGGCGCGACCTATGGCTACACCTTC
TRBV7-6	.	TRBJ2-1	CASSLTPDEQFF	TGTGCCAGCAGCTTAACCCCAGATGAGCAGTTCTTC
TRBV29-1	.	TRBJ2-1	CSVRQGGNEQFF	TGCAGCGTTCGTCAGGGGGGCAATGAGCAGTTCTTC
TRBV19	.	TRBJ1-2	CASSMAQGYGYTF	TGTGCCAGTAGTATGGCGCAGGGGTATGGCTACACCTTC